This T cell receptor beta chain was identified in a study of shared clonotypes between healthy human individuals. TCRdb's table, derived via immunoSEQ multiplex PCR, lists solely in-frame clones and lacks some. The table has 2 million to 2.5 million clones, 90% to 96% seen once. Germline V gives CDR1 SQVTM, CDR2 ANQGSEA. V was trimmed by 7 bases and J by 2 bases, leaving 17 bases between them. The CDR3 is made up of 14 amino acids. This chain joins TRBV29-1 and TRBJ2-5; D perhaps matches TRBD1 (6 bases). The sample was naive CD4+ T cells sorted from blood. Specified subset: CD45RA+ positively selected. The clonotype was recovered from a man in his late teens or twenties in good health. The CDR3 loop is CSGQQGSKQETQYF. The DNA for the CDR3 is TGCAGCGGTCAGCAGGGGTCTAAGCAAGAGACCCAGTACTTC. Based on the CDR3 plus reference TRBV29-1 and TRBJ2-5, the full variable domain is SAVISQKPSRDICQRGTSLTIQCQVDSQVTMMFWYRQQPGQSLTLIATANQGSEATYESGFVIDKFPISRPNLTFSTLTVSNMSPEDSSIYLCSGQQGSKQETQYFGPGTRLLVL.